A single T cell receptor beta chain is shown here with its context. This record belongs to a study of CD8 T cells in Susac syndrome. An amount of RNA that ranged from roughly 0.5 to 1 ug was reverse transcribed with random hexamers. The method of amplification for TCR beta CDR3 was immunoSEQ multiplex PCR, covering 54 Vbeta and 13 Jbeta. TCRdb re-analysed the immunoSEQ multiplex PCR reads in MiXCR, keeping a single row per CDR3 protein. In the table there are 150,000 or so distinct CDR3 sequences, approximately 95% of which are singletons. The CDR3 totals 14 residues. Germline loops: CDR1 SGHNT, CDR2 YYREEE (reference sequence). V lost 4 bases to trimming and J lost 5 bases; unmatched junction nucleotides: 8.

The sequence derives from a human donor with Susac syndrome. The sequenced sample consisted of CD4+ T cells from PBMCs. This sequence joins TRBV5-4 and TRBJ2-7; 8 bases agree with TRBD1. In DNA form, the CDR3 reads TGTGCCAGCAGCCCCGGACAGGGAAGCAACGAGCAGTACTTC. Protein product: CASSPGQGSNEQYF.